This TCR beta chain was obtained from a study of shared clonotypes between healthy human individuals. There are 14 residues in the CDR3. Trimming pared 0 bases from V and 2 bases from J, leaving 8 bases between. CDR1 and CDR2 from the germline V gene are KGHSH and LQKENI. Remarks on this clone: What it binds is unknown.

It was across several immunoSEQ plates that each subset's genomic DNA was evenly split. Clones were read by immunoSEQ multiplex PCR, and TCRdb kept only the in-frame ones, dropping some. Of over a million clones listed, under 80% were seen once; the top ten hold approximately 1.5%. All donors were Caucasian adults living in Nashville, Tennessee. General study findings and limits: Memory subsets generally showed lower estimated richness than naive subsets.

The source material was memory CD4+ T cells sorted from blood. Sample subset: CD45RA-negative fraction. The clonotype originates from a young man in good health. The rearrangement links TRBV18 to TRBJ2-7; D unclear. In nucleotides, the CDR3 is TGTGCCAGCTCACCACCAGGGTTCCCCTACGAGCAGTACTTC. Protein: CASSPPGFPYEQYF.